One and the same sample provided the 16 T cell receptor beta chains below, sequenced in a study of blood T cell repertoires in COVID-19. Produced via immunoSEQ multiplex PCR; TCRdb's table is partial and in-frame only. The sample records over 200,000 clones, around 87% being singletons. Material: peripheral blood. The receptors stem from a woman between 50 and 59 years old with acute or convalescent COVID-19.

The chain combines TRBV18 with TRBJ1-3; TRBD1 matches at 9 bases. J lost 0 bases, V lost 1 base, and 4 bases had no gene match. There are 17 residues in the CDR3. Germline V gene lookup returns CDR1 KGHSH and CDR2 LQKENI. CDR3 loop: CASSPRGQGYSGNTIYF. For the CDR3, the DNA is TGTGCCAGCTCACCACGGGGACAGGGCTACTCTGGAAACACCATATATTTT.

Here the CDR3 DNA reads TGTGCCAGCAGCCTTTTAGGGATCAGGTTGGGGACAGCCTACAATGAGCAGTTCTTC. It yields the protein CASSLLGIRLGTAYNEQFF. The rearrangement joins TRBV7-9 to TRBJ2-1; 7 nucleotides line up with TRBD1. The CDR3 has 19 residues. From germline, CDR1 is SEHNR and CDR2 FQNEAQ (reference sequence). V was clipped by 5 bases and J by 2 bases; unmatched bases: 18.

This clone turned up a few times. The V and J genes are TRBV27 and TRBJ1-2; 8 nucleotides match TRBD1. Germline V gene sequence: CDR1 MNHEY, CDR2 SMNVEV (reference sequence). After removal of 9 bases from V and 2 bases from J, the junction contained 11 bases not matched to a gene. The CDR3 runs to 15 residues. Here the CDR3 DNA reads TGTGCCAGTACAACTATCAGGGGGCGAAACTATGGCTACACCTTC. It translates to CASTTIRGRNYGYTF.

The V and J genes are TRBV9 and TRBJ1-2, with TRBD1 identical over 9 bases. From germline, CDR1 is SGDLS and CDR2 YYNGEE. The CDR3 runs to 16 residues. After removal of 4 bases from V and 6 bases from J, the junction contained 13 bases not matched to a gene. The CDR3 bases are TGTGCCAGCAGCCCCATGGGCTGGGGACAGGGTCATGGCTACACCTTC. Its translation is CASSPMGWGQGHGYTF.

The rearrangement uses TRBV7-3 and TRBJ1-3, with D possibly TRBD1 on 5 matching bases. The CDR3 spans 13 residues. The germline gives CDR1 SGHTA, CDR2 FQGTGA. The germline V and J ends were trimmed by 8 bases and 2 bases, with 10 bases remaining between them. The CDR3 loop reads CASGGAAGNTIYF. CDR3 nucleotides: TGTGCCAGCGGCGGGGCTGCTGGAAACACCATATATTTT.

In this sample, this clone turned up a few times. The chain couples TRBV11-2 to TRBJ1-3; weak D call: TRBD1 (5 bases). The CDR3 is 15 amino acids. CDR1 and CDR2 (germline): SGHAT, FQNNGV. The V end lost 5 bases, the J end lost 3 bases, and 14 bases lay between the germline ends. CDR3 sequence (DNA): TGTGCCAGCAGCACAGGCAGGACGGTTGGAAACACCATATATTTT. Encoded protein: CASSTGRTVGNTIYF.

This CDR3 is CAWDRQGGNQPQHF. DNA of the CDR3: TGTGCCTGGGACAGACAGGGGGGGAATCAGCCCCAGCATTTT. The chain is built from TRBV30 and TRBJ1-5; 9 positions match TRBD1. CDR3 size: 14 residues. The J segment lost 4 bases and the V segment lost 5 bases, leaving 6 bases of the junction unmatched. Germline-derived CDR1 and CDR2 are GTSNPN and SVGIG (reference sequence).

CDR3 sequence reads: CASRGGEQYF. CDR3 in DNA: TGTGCCAGCCGGGGAGGCGAGCAGTACTTC. This sequence joins TRBV2 and TRBJ2-7; D perhaps matches TRBD2 (6 bases). From germline, CDR1 is SNHLY and CDR2 FYNNEI. V was shortened by 8 bases and J by 6 bases, with 8 bases between the two germline ends. The CDR3 covers 10 residues.

This chain links TRBV28 with TRBJ2-1, with 11 nucleotides matching TRBD1. The CDR3 covers 15 residues. Per the germline V gene, CDR1 is MDHEN and CDR2 is SYDVKM. Trimming took 5 bases from V and 3 from J; bases not matched to a gene: 3. This chain's CDR3 is CASSTGQGGYNEQFF. In DNA, the CDR3 is TGTGCCAGCAGTACGGGACAGGGGGGCTACAATGAGCAGTTCTTC.

J is TRBJ2-1 and V is TRBV14, with 8 bases matching TRBD2. V shed 1 base and J 3 bases; nucleotides not matched to a gene: 2. This CDR3 has 15 amino acids. The germline gives CDR1 SGHDN, CDR2 FVKESK. CDR3 in amino acids: CASSQASGYYNEQFF. CDR3 coding DNA: TGTGCCAGCAGCCAAGCTAGCGGGTACTACAATGAGCAGTTCTTC.

The J gene is TRBJ1-4, the V gene TRBV28; 9 bases align to TRBD1. This CDR3 region has 15 residues. The germline CDR1 and CDR2 sequences are MDHEN and SYDVKM. The ends lost 5 bases at V and 5 bases at J; junction bases unmatched: 6. The CDR3, as DNA: TGTGCCAGCAGTCACAAGACAGGGGGAAATGAAAAACTGTTTTTT. Amino acids: CASSHKTGGNEKLFF.

This clone was counted between two and nine times. V gene TRBV10-1 combines with J gene TRBJ2-7; 9 bases align to TRBD2. Losses at the gene ends were 7 bases for V and 1 base for J; bases not matched to a gene: 11. The CDR3 totals 16 residues. CDR1 is WNHNN, CDR2 SYGVQD, per germline (reference sequence). The CDR3 is CASNRGPGLASYEQYF. DNA of the CDR3: TGCGCCAGCAATAGGGGGCCGGGACTAGCTTCCTACGAGCAGTACTTC.

This chain joins TRBV7-9 and TRBJ1-5; no firm D call. This CDR3 has 14 residues. CDR1 SEHNR and CDR2 FQNEAQ come from the germline V gene (reference sequence). V was cut by 3 bases and J by 2 bases, with 8 bases left in between. CDR3 nucleotides: TGTGCCAGCAGCTTCGGAGCCGGCAATCAGCCCCAGCATTTT. Its protein is CASSFGAGNQPQHF.

On this clone itself: A read error may produce the germline difference seen at one junction end. V is TRBV20-1 and J is TRBJ2-7, with D unclear. CDR3 size: 11 residues. The germline V gene encodes CDR1 DFQATT and CDR2 SNEGSKA (reference sequence). As DNA, the CDR3 is TGCAGCGCTAGGGCAGGCTACGAGCAGTACTTC. Protein sequence: CSARAGYEQYF.

In its sample, this clone was seen a few times. V usage is TRBV19 and J usage is TRBJ1-4, with 9 nucleotides matching TRBD1. V trimming: 4 bases; J trimming: 4 bases; junction bases outside the gene matches: 4. Per the germline V gene, CDR1 is LNHDA and CDR2 is SQIVND (reference sequence). The CDR3 is made up of 15 amino acids. Here the CDR3 reads CASSKRTGDNEKLFF. In DNA form, the CDR3 reads TGTGCCAGTAGTAAACGGACAGGGGATAATGAAAAACTGTTTTTT.

The chain has TRBV20-1 and TRBJ1-3; D remains ambiguous. This CDR3 has 18 amino acids. Trimming took off 3 bases at V and 0 bases at J, with 21 bases between the two ends. Germline CDR1 and CDR2: DFQATT and SNEGSKA (reference sequence). CDR3: CSASEPREAKRSGNTIYF. The CDR3 region has the DNA TGCAGTGCTAGTGAACCTCGAGAGGCTAAGCGCTCTGGAAACACCATATATTTT.